One sample yielded the 14 T cell receptor beta chains listed below, sequenced in a study of identical twins. Each CDR3 protein gets one entry after TCRdb re-called the 5' RACE reads with MiXCR. Of about 520,000 distinct CDR3 sequences listed, about 20% are singletons. The same data also contributed to another study, on T cells expressing NK-cell markers.

The sample taken for sequencing was CD4+ T cells sorted from blood. The receptors shown here come from a woman younger than 30 in good health.

The gene calls are TRBV6-1 and TRBJ2-1, with unresolved D. Germline V gives CDR1 MNHNS, CDR2 SASEGT. The CDR3 is 13 amino acids. The germline V and J ends were trimmed by 4 bases and 3 bases, with 7 bases remaining between them. CDR3 sequence: CASSGTLYNEQFF. The CDR3 coding sequence is TGTGCCAGCAGTGGTACCCTCTACAATGAGCAGTTCTTC.

The rearrangement uses TRBV6-2 or TRBV6-3 and TRBJ1-1; D might be TRBD1 (5 bases). V gave up 2 bases and J gave up 0 bases, with 25 bases separating them. The CDR3 is 20 residues long. CDR1 is MNHEY, CDR2 SVGEGT, per germline. Here the CDR3 reads CASSYGGRGPGGRMNTEAFF. The CDR3 bases are TGTGCCAGCAGTTACGGAGGTCGCGGTCCTGGGGGAAGGATGAACACTGAAGCTTTCTTT.

This clonotype appeared a few times. The chain links TRBV5-1 to TRBJ1-2, with D possibly being TRBD1 (5 bases). CDR3 length: 14 amino acids. V shed 4 bases and J shed 4 bases, with 14 bases lying between them. Per the germline V gene, CDR1 is SGHRS and CDR2 is YFSETQ. The CDR3 nucleotides read TGCGCCAGCAGCCCCGAGACAGCTATCTATGGCTACACCTTC. Protein: CASSPETAIYGYTF.

V is TRBV20-1 and J is TRBJ2-1; 7 nucleotides agree with TRBD1. The V segment lost 0 bases and the J segment 6 bases; nucleotides outside the gene matches: 8. Germline values: CDR1 DFQATT, CDR2 SNEGSKA (reference sequence). CDR3 length: 15 amino acids. The CDR3 region has the DNA TGCAGTGCTAGAGATCAGGGGGTCTTCCCCAATGAGCAGTTCTTC. Translating gives CSARDQGVFPNEQFF.

This clonotype was recorded at least ten times. The CDR3, as DNA: TGTGCCAGCAGCAAAAGATGGGACAGGGGGCCCTACGAGCAGTACTTC. Its translation is CASSKRWDRGPYEQYF. V and J are TRBV21-1 and TRBJ2-7; the table's TRBD1 call for D was not verified on the DNA. TRBV21-1 corresponds to a pseudogene. This CDR3 region has 16 residues.

This chain links TRBV30 with TRBJ2-7; the match to TRBD2 covers 15 bases. The germline V gene has CDR1 GTSNPN and CDR2 SVGIG (reference sequence). V was clipped by 3 bases and J by 0 bases; unmatched bases: 6. This CDR3 has 17 residues. The chain's CDR3 is CAWRGTSGRILSYEQYF. Here the CDR3 DNA reads TGTGCCTGGAGGGGGACTAGCGGGAGGATACTCTCCTACGAGCAGTACTTC.

This chain uses TRBV7-2 with TRBJ2-7; D possibly corresponds to TRBD2 (5 bases). Germline V lookup: CDR1 SGHTA, CDR2 FQGNSA. Trimming took off 8 bases at V and 7 bases at J, with 24 bases between the two ends. CDR3 length: 15 amino acids. The CDR3 loop is CASRGSGSRSGEQYF. CDR3 nucleotides: TGTGCCAGCCGGGGATCCGGGTCAAGGTCCGGGGAGCAGTACTTC.

This clonotype showed up just a few times. The V and J genes are TRBV12-3 or TRBV12-4 and TRBJ1-4; the match to TRBD1 covers 9 bases. The CDR3 has 17 amino acids. Trimming cost V 6 bases and J 6 bases; bases outside gene matches: 14. The CDR3 nucleotides are TGTGCCAGCAGCCTTACAGGGGGCGGGTCAGGAGATGAAAAACTGTTTTTT. Translating gives CASSLTGGGSGDEKLFF.

The chain joins TRBV5-1 to TRBJ2-1; TRBD2 might be the D (6 bases). The CDR3 runs to 18 residues. Germline V gene data show CDR1 as SGHRS and CDR2 as YFSETQ. V dropped 3 bases and J dropped 6 bases, with 25 bases sitting between them. The CDR3 nucleotides read TGCGCCAGCAGCTCGACTTCCCCGGGACTCAGAGGGGTCAATGAGCAGTTCTTC. Amino acid sequence: CASSSTSPGLRGVNEQFF.

In its sample, this clonotype was seen a few times. The genes are TRBV20-1 and TRBJ1-1, with a tentative D call TRBD1 (5 bases). The CDR3 spans 14 residues. Germline V gives CDR1 DFQATT, CDR2 SNEGSKA (reference sequence). Between the trimmed V and J ends, which lost 3 bases and 2 bases, there was a span of 13 bases. The CDR3 is CSARRFGANTEAFF. The CDR3 region has the DNA TGCAGTGCTAGGCGGTTCGGGGCCAACACTGAAGCTTTCTTT.

The chain employs TRBV2 and TRBJ2-3; D is perhaps TRBD2 (6 bases). The V end lost 4 bases, the J end lost 5 bases, and 19 bases lay between the germline ends. Germline assignment: CDR1 SNHLY and CDR2 FYNNEI. This CDR3 has 16 amino acids. CDR3 sequence (DNA): TGTGCCAGCAGTGGGGCCTTAGCGGTAGAGGGAGATACGCAGTATTTT. Its protein product is CASSGALAVEGDTQYF.

This clonotype was observed a few times. The V call is TRBV4-3, the J call TRBJ1-2; D is unclear. In germline, CDR1 is LGHNA, CDR2 YSLEER. The CDR3 is 12 amino acids. Trimming took off 3 bases at V and 8 bases at J, with 10 bases between the two ends. The CDR3 DNA reads as TGCGCCAGCAGCCATCTCGCATCCGGCTACACCTTC. The encoded protein is CASSHLASGYTF.

This chain joins TRBV27 and TRBJ1-6, with D tentatively TRBD1 (5 bases). The length of the CDR3 is 12 residues. The V end lost 8 bases, the J end lost 4 bases, and 6 bases lay between the germline ends. CDR1 and CDR2 (germline): MNHEY, SMNVEV (reference sequence). CDR3 sequence (DNA): TGTGCCAGCGGGGGGTATAATTCACCCCTCCACTTT. Protein sequence: CASGGYNSPLHF.

The chain uses TRBV12-3 or TRBV12-4 and TRBJ1-1; D possibly corresponds to TRBD1 (5 bases). This CDR3 has 11 amino acids. Trimming took 5 bases from V and 11 from J, leaving 12 bases between them. The CDR3 DNA follows: TGTGCCAGCAGTCGACAGTCAAGGGCTTTCTTT. Amino acid sequence: CASSRQSRAFF.